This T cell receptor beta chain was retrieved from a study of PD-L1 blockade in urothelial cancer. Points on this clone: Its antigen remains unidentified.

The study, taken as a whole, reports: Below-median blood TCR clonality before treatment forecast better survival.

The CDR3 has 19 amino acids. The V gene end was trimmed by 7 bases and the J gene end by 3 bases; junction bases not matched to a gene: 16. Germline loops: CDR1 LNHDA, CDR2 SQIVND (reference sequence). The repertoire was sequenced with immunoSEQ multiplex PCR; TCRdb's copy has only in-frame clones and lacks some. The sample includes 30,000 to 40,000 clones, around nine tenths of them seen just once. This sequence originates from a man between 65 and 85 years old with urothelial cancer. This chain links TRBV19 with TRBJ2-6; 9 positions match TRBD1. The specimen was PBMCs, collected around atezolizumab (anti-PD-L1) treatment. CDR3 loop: CASTASPGQGLSGANVLTF. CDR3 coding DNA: TGTGCCAGTACAGCCTCTCCGGGACAGGGACTAAGTGGGGCCAACGTCCTGACTTTC.